Described below is a single T cell receptor beta chain sequence and its context. The source of the sample is a study of monozygotic twins with inflammatory bowel disease. With the 5' RACE reads reprocessed, TCRdb shows one record per CDR3 protein and no DNA. The sample has under 200,000 distinct CDR3 sequences. CDR3 size: 12 residues. CDR1 SGHTA and CDR2 FQGTGA come from the germline V gene. The chain joins TRBV7-3 to TRBJ1-2; the TCRdb D gene call, TRBD1, has no DNA to confirm it. This TCR came from a human donor with ulcerative colitis or Crohn's disease, or a healthy co-twin of an affected twin (not recorded which). Source material: blood. The CDR3 here is CASSHRGRGYTF.